This T cell receptor (beta chain) originates from a study of persistence of HIV-infected CD4 T cells. A remark on this clone: Its target is unknown.

The CDR3 has 17 amino acids. Trimming shortened V by 3 bases and J by 1 base, and 19 bases separated the two germline ends. Germline V CDR1 and CDR2: SGHRS, YFSETQ. Overlapping HIV-1 Gag 15-mer peptides at 1 ug per peptide per mL were used. Memory cells lacking CD40L and CD69 with high CD45RO were sorted. For at least 4 years, plasma HIV-1 RNA was undetectable (<50 copies/mL). This was the immunoSEQ version 4 assay in survey mode. Template was genomic DNA at 10 ng/uL, with up to 1 ug used per sample. Produced via immunoSEQ multiplex PCR; TCRdb's table is partial and in-frame only. The data hold just over 40,000 clones, with roughly 74% observed a single time.

The sample consisted of CD4+ T cells sorted from PBMCs after 18-hour stimulation, taken from a patient who received antiretroviral therapy. This chain joins TRBV5-1 and TRBJ1-1; D may be TRBD1 (5 bases). The source is an adult man with HIV who was CMV-seropositive. The CDR3 DNA sequence: TGCGCCAGCAGCTCCGGACAACGGGGCGCAAGGAACACTGAAGCTTTCTTT. Amino acids: CASSSGQRGARNTEAFF. Together with reference TRBV5-1 and TRBJ1-1, the CDR3 gives the full variable domain: KAGVTQTPRYLIKTRGQQVTLSCSPISGHRSVSWYQQTPGQGLQFLFEYFSETQRNKGNFPGRFSGRQFSNSRSEMNVSTLELGDSALYLCASSSGQRGARNTEAFFGQGTRLTVV.